These 30 T cell receptor beta chains were all obtained from the same sample, sequenced in a study of OX40 agonist ivuxolimab in advanced cancers. Some clones are missing from TCRdb's copy, which holds only in-frame ones; the method was immunoSEQ multiplex PCR. This sample has tens of thousands of clones; about 88% occur once, and the top ten carry around 0.29%. The sample consisted of CD4+ or CD8+ T cells sorted from blood, taken in a trial of the OX40 agonist ivuxolimab. Receptors were obtained from an adult with an advanced solid tumor such as melanoma, head and neck, liver or kidney cancer.

The gene calls are TRBV19 and TRBJ1-3; D call uncertain. The length of the CDR3 is 14 residues. V lost 6 bases and J 0 bases, leaving 9 bases between the germline ends. Germline assignment: CDR1 LNHDA and CDR2 SQIVND (reference sequence). CDR3 residues: CASRMGSSGNTIYF. The CDR3 DNA reads TGTGCCAGTAGGATGGGATCCTCTGGAAACACCATATATTTT.

In its sample, this clone was seen a few times. V usage is TRBV5-6 and J usage is TRBJ1-4; 7 positions agree with TRBD1. Germline V gives CDR1 SGHDT, CDR2 YYEEEE. Losses at the gene ends were 4 bases for V and 3 bases for J; bases not matched to a gene: 6. The CDR3 runs to 15 residues. The CDR3: CASSPGQRPNEKLFF. The CDR3 nucleotides are TGTGCCAGCAGCCCGGGACAGAGGCCTAATGAAAAACTGTTTTTT. Supplemented by reference TRBV5-6 and TRBJ1-4, the full variable domain reads DAGVTQSPTHLIKTRGQQVTLRCSPKSGHDTVSWYQQALGQGPQFIFQYYEEEERQRGNFPDRFSGHQFPNYSSELNVNALLLGDSALYLCASSPGQRPNEKLFFGSGTQLSVL.

V and J are TRBV10-3 and TRBJ1-1; D is possibly TRBD1 (6 bases). The CDR3 loop spans 15 amino acids. CDR1 and CDR2 (germline): ENHRY, SYGVKD. V was shortened by 6 bases and J by 0 bases, with 14 bases between the two germline ends. As DNA, the CDR3 is TGTGCCATCAGGAACTTTCAGGGGTTGAACACTGAAGCTTTCTTT. The encoded protein is CAIRNFQGLNTEAFF.

The CDR3 coding sequence is TGTGCCAGCAGGGGATCGACAGGGAAAAGTGGCTACACCTTC. It is translated as CASRGSTGKSGYTF. This chain links TRBV11-2 with TRBJ1-2, with TRBD1 identical over 7 bases. There are 14 residues in the CDR3. V gave up 6 bases and J gave up 7 bases; unmatched junction bases: 11. Germline V CDR1 and CDR2: SGHAT, FQNNGV.

The chain employs TRBV2 and TRBJ1-2, with 7 nucleotides matching TRBD1. The ends lost 6 bases at V and 4 bases at J; junction bases unmatched: 8. Per germline, CDR1 SNHLY and CDR2 FYNNEI. This CDR3 comprises 14 residues. The CDR3 coding sequence is TGTGCCAGCAGGAGGGGACAGCAATCCTATGGCTACACCTTC. It is translated as CASRRGQQSYGYTF.

The J gene is TRBJ1-5, the V gene TRBV11-2; D remains ambiguous. The CDR3 has 15 amino acids. V was clipped by 4 bases and J by 4 bases, with 14 bases between them. The germline V gene has CDR1 SGHAT and CDR2 FQNNGV. The CDR3 reads CASSSGSLGNQPQHF. The CDR3 DNA reads TGTGCCAGCAGCTCCGGGTCTCTGGGGAATCAGCCCCAGCATTTT.

This clone was seen only once. The J gene is TRBJ1-5, the V gene TRBV10-2, with TRBD1 as a possible D gene (5 bases). CDR3 length: 14 residues. The ends were cut back, 2 bases at V and 3 bases at J, with 8 bases in the middle. The V gene's germline CDR1 is WSHSY and CDR2 SAAADI. The CDR3 protein is CASSERGTNQPQHF. In nucleotides, the CDR3 is TGCGCCAGCAGTGAGAGAGGGACCAATCAGCCCCAGCATTTT.

The DNA of the CDR3 is TGTGCCAGCAGCCTTTTGGGGGGACGGCGGGCCATTTCACCCCTCCACTTT. Translation: CASSLLGGRRAISPLHF. The J gene is TRBJ1-6, the V gene TRBV11-2; tentative D call: TRBD1 (5 bases). This CDR3 region has 17 residues. Germline V gene lookup returns CDR1 SGHAT and CDR2 FQNNGV. Trimming took off 5 bases at V and 9 bases at J, with 23 bases between the two ends.

Concerning this clone itself: The germline gene is not matched at one end of the junction; a read error may be the cause. Other DNA sequences of this sample code for an identical CDR3. The rearrangement uses TRBV5-1 and TRBJ1-6; TRBD1 might be the D (5 bases). The CDR3 is made up of 15 amino acids. The V gene's germline CDR1 is SGHRS and CDR2 YFSETQ. The CDR3: CASSGDGGVDSPLHF. CDR3 coding DNA: TGCGCCAGCAGCGGCGATGGGGGTGTGGATTCACCTCTCCACTTT. Full variable domain (outside the CDR3, taken from reference TRBV5-1 and TRBJ1-6): KAGVTQTPRYLIKTRGQQVTLSCSPISGHRSVSWYQQTPGQGLQFLFEYFSETQRNKGNFPGRFSGRQFSNSRSEMNVSTLELGDSALYLCASSGDGGVDSPLHFGNGTRLTVT.

This clone was found once. This chain links TRBV25-1 with TRBJ2-3; 9 bases map to TRBD2. The CDR3 spans 14 residues. The trim removed 6 bases at V and 2 bases at J, leaving 3 bases unmatched. The V gene's germline CDR1 is MGHDK and CDR2 SYGVNS. In DNA form, the CDR3 reads TGTGCCAGCAGAATAGCGGGAGCCACAGATACGCAGTATTTT. It is translated as CASRIAGATDTQYF.

The chain combines TRBV4-1 with TRBJ1-4; 8 bases align to TRBD1. The germline CDR1 and CDR2 sequences are MGHRA and YSYEKL. With 3 bases clipped from V and 5 bases from J, the junction kept 5 bases outside the gene matches. The CDR3 is made up of 15 amino acids. The CDR3 spells CASSQAGTGNEKLFF. CDR3 DNA sequence: TGCGCCAGCAGCCAGGCCGGGACAGGCAATGAAAAACTGTTTTTT.

The gene calls are TRBV4-3 and TRBJ2-2; D gene uncertain. CDR1 is LGHNA and CDR2 is YSLEER in the germline V gene. The V and J ends lost 0 bases and 2 bases respectively, with 7 bases between them. The CDR3 runs to 15 residues. CDR3 loop: CASSQDVRNTGELFF. The CDR3 nucleotides are TGCGCCAGCAGCCAAGATGTCAGAAACACCGGGGAGCTGTTTTTT.

The chain couples TRBV19 to TRBJ2-5, with 7 bases identical to TRBD1. The length of the CDR3 is 16 residues. CDR1 and CDR2 (germline): LNHDA, SQIVND (reference sequence). The J segment lost 7 bases and the V segment lost 5 bases, leaving 16 bases of the junction unmatched. CDR3 DNA: TGTGCCAGTAGTCTCACTCAAAGGACAGGTAGCTGGACCCAGTACTTC. Its protein is CASSLTQRTGSWTQYF.

This clone was recorded only once. The chain has TRBV27 and TRBJ2-7; TRBD1 might be the D (6 bases). The germline V gene has CDR1 MNHEY and CDR2 SMNVEV (reference sequence). CDR3 length: 13 amino acids. V dropped 4 bases and J dropped 5 bases, with 12 bases sitting between them. As DNA, the CDR3 is TGTGCCAGCAGTTACAGGGTTAGCAACGAGCAGTACTTC. Translating gives CASSYRVSNEQYF.

This rearrangement joins TRBV7-6 to TRBJ2-3; D is undetermined. From germline, CDR1 is SGHVS and CDR2 FNYEAQ. V lost 1 base, J lost 1 base, and 12 bases lay in between. The length of the CDR3 is 16 residues. CDR3 DNA sequence: TGTGCCAGCAGCTTAGTTCGGCGGTTTGGCACAGATACGCAGTATTTT. Translating gives CASSLVRRFGTDTQYF.

This clone was observed a single time. The rearrangement uses TRBV5-5 and TRBJ2-7; TRBD1 matches 9 bases. This CDR3 region has 14 residues. The germline V gene encodes CDR1 SGHKS and CDR2 YYEKEE (reference sequence). Trimming at V came to 6 bases and at J to 3 bases, leaving 7 bases not matched to a gene. CDR3 DNA sequence: TGTGCCAGCATCCGGGACAGGGTCGGCTACGAGCAGTACTTC. This encodes CASIRDRVGYEQYF.

The chain has TRBV29-1 and TRBJ1-2, with a tentative D call TRBD1 (6 bases). V was clipped by 0 bases and J by 2 bases, with 22 bases between them. The germline gives CDR1 SQVTM, CDR2 ANQGSEA. This CDR3 region has 18 residues. The CDR3 DNA is TGCAGCGTTGAAGATCTTGGAGGAGGTGGGGGGCGAAACTATGGCTACACCTTC. Translating gives CSVEDLGGGGGRNYGYTF.

This clone showed up just a few times. The V call is TRBV9, the J call TRBJ1-1; D not resolved. The CDR3 covers 13 residues. Germline assignment: CDR1 SGDLS and CDR2 YYNGEE. V lost 5 bases to trimming and J lost 0 bases, with 8 bases between them. CDR3 DNA: TGTGCCAGCAGTCCAGACCTGAACACTGAAGCTTTCTTT. Translation gives CASSPDLNTEAFF. The full variable domain, completed using reference TRBV9 and TRBJ1-1, is DSGVTQTPKHLITATGQRVTLRCSPRSGDLSVYWYQQSLDQGLQFLIQYYNGEERAKGNILERFSAQQFPDLHSELNLSSLELGDSALYFCASSPDLNTEAFFGQGTRLTVV.

The chain links TRBV18 to TRBJ1-6, with D unclear. The germline V and J ends were trimmed by 5 bases and 7 bases, with 15 bases remaining between them. Germline loops: CDR1 KGHSH, CDR2 LQKENI. The CDR3 is 15 amino acids. CDR3 sequence reads: CASSSSPGGNSPLHF. CDR3 DNA sequence: TGTGCCAGCTCATCGTCCCCGGGAGGCAATTCACCCCTCCACTTT.

V is TRBV7-9 and J is TRBJ1-5; no firm D call. Germline lookup yields CDR1 SEHNR and CDR2 FQNEAQ (reference sequence). V lost 1 base, J lost 5 bases, and 18 bases lay in between. The CDR3 runs to 17 residues. Written as DNA, the CDR3 is TGTGCCAGCAGCTTAGGGGTGGGGAGTTCGTGGGATCAGCCCCAGCATTTT. This encodes CASSLGVGSSWDQPQHF.

This rearrangement joins TRBV6-1 to TRBJ1-2; TRBD1 agrees at 8 bases. The germline V gene has CDR1 MNHNS and CDR2 SASEGT. Trimming cost V 5 bases and J 4 bases; bases outside gene matches: 9. The CDR3 length is 15 residues. The CDR3 nucleotides are TGTGCCAGCAGTACCTCCTTGGGACAGGCCTATGGCTACACCTTC. Protein sequence: CASSTSLGQAYGYTF.

The chain employs TRBV7-2 and TRBJ1-4; D may be TRBD1 (6 bases). The V gene lost 3 bases and the J gene lost 3 bases, with 11 bases spanning the gap. CDR1 and CDR2 (germline): SGHTA, FQGNSA. The CDR3 has 15 residues. The CDR3 DNA follows: TGTGCCAGCAGCTTTGGGGGGCTGGCTAATGAAAAACTGTTTTTT. It yields the protein CASSFGGLANEKLFF.

The V call is TRBV5-5, the J call TRBJ2-2; D remains ambiguous. CDR3 length: 17 residues. Germline CDR1 and CDR2: SGHKS and YYEKEE (reference sequence). V shed 5 bases and J shed 2 bases, with 19 bases lying between them. CDR3 loop: CASSRVEPQFNTGELFF. In DNA, the CDR3 is TGTGCCAGCAGTCGGGTGGAGCCCCAATTTAACACCGGGGAGCTGTTTTTT.

CDR3 in amino acids: CAGPNRSAGANVLTF. As DNA, the CDR3 is TGTGCCGGGCCAAACAGGAGTGCTGGGGCCAACGTCCTGACTTTC. This chain links TRBV6-5 with TRBJ2-6, with D possibly being TRBD1 (5 bases). This CDR3 spans 15 amino acids. Trimming took 11 bases from V and 2 from J, leaving 16 bases between them. The germline V gene has CDR1 MNHEY and CDR2 SVGAGI.

The genes are TRBV18 and TRBJ1-4; 7 bases line up with TRBD1. V lost 4 bases, J lost 3 bases, and 20 bases stayed unmatched. Germline values: CDR1 KGHSH, CDR2 LQKENI. This CDR3 has 20 residues. The CDR3: CASSLRGRQGRQGANEKLFF. DNA of the CDR3: TGTGCCAGCTCACTACGCGGTCGGCAGGGGAGACAGGGAGCTAATGAAAAACTGTTTTTT.

This clone occurred many times. This chain connects TRBV4-1 to TRBJ1-3, with D perhaps TRBD1 (6 bases). This CDR3 spans 16 amino acids. V was shortened by 5 bases and J by 0 bases, with 14 bases between the two germline ends. The germline CDR1 and CDR2 sequences are MGHRA and YSYEKL. CDR3 DNA sequence: TGCGCCAGCAGCTGGACAGCCCAAATCTCTGGAAACACCATATATTTT. It codes for CASSWTAQISGNTIYF.

The chain is built from TRBV6-1 and TRBJ1-2; D is possibly TRBD1 (5 bases). The CDR3 consists of 15 residues. Germline CDR1 and CDR2: MNHNS and SASEGT. V was clipped by 3 bases and J by 3 bases, with 14 bases between them. The CDR3 spells CASSERTQGDYGYTF. CDR3 nucleotide sequence: TGTGCCAGCAGTGAGAGAACCCAGGGAGACTATGGCTACACCTTC.

V usage is TRBV4-2 and J usage is TRBJ2-5, with 9 bases matching TRBD2. The V and J ends lost 0 bases and 1 base, in that order; junction bases with no gene match: 0. The CDR3 is 15 residues long. Germline CDR1 LGHNA, CDR2 YNFKEQ. The CDR3 reads CASSQERGGQETQYF. The CDR3 DNA is TGTGCCAGCAGCCAAGAGCGGGGGGGCCAAGAGACCCAGTACTTC.

The sample holds one count of this clone. The rearrangement uses TRBV5-1 and TRBJ2-5; possibly TRBD1 for D (6 bases). This CDR3 region has 14 residues. CDR1 is SGHRS and CDR2 is YFSETQ in the germline V gene. Deletions cut 4 bases from V and 1 base from J, with 11 bases between. CDR3 loop: CASSQQGLQETQYF. The CDR3 DNA is TGCGCCAGCAGCCAACAGGGCCTCCAAGAGACCCAGTACTTC. The whole variable domain, remainder taken from reference TRBV5-1 and TRBJ2-5, is KAGVTQTPRYLIKTRGQQVTLSCSPISGHRSVSWYQQTPGQGLQFLFEYFSETQRNKGNFPGRFSGRQFSNSRSEMNVSTLELGDSALYLCASSQQGLQETQYFGPGTRLLVL.

The genes are TRBV5-4 and TRBJ1-5; D remains unclear. Trimming shortened V by 1 base and J by 7 bases, and 9 bases separated the two germline ends. The CDR3 runs 13 residues. Germline V gene sequence: CDR1 SGHNT, CDR2 YYREEE (reference sequence). CDR3 loop: CASSLFPEQPQHF. The CDR3 bases are TGTGCCAGCAGCTTGTTTCCCGAACAGCCCCAGCATTTT.